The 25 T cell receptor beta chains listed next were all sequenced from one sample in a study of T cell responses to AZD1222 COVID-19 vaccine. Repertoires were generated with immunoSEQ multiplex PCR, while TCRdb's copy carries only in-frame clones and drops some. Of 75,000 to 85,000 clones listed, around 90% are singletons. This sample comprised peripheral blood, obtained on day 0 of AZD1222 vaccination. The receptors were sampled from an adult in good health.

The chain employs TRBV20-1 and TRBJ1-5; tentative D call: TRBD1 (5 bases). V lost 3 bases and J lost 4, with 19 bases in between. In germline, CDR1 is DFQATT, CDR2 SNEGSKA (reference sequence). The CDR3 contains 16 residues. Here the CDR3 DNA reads TGCAGTGCTAGTCCAAGTTACGGGACTACGAATCAGCCCCAGCATTTT. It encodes CSASPSYGTTNQPQHF.

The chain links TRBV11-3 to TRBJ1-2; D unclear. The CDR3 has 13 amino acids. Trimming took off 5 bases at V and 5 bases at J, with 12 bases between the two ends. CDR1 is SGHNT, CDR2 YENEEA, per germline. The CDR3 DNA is TGTGCCAGCAGCCTAAGCCAGGTTTATGGCTACACCTTC. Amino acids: CASSLSQVYGYTF. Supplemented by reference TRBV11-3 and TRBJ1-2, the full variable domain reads EAGVVQSPRYKIIEKKQPVAFWCNPISGHNTLYWYLQNLGQGPELLIRYENEEAVDDSQLPKDRFSAERLKGVDSTLKIQPAELGDSAVYLCASSLSQVYGYTFGSGTRLTVV.

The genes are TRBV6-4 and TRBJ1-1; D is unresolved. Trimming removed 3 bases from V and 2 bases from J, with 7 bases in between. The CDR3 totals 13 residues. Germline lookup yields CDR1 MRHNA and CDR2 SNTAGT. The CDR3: CASSEQVNTEAFF. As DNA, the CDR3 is TGTGCCAGCAGTGAGCAGGTTAACACTGAAGCTTTCTTT.

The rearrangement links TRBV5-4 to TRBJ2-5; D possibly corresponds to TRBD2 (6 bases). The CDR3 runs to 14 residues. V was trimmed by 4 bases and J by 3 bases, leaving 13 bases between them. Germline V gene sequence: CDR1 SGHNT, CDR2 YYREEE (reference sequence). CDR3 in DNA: TGTGCCAGCAGCGACCGGGACTGGGAAGAGACCCAGTACTTC. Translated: CASSDRDWEETQYF.

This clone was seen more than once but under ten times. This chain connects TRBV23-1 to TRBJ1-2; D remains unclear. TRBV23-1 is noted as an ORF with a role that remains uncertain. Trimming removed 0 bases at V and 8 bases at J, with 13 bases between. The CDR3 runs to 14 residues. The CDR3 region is CASSQSHGVRGYTF. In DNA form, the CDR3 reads TGCGCCAGCAGTCAATCCCACGGGGTTCGGGGCTACACCTTC.

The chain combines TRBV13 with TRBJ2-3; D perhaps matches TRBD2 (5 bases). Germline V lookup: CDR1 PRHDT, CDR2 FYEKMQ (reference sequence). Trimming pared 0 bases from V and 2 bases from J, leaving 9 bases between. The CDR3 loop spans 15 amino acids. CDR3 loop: CASSLGRGYTDTQYF. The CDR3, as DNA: TGTGCCAGCAGCTTAGGCCGCGGGTACACAGATACGCAGTATTTT.

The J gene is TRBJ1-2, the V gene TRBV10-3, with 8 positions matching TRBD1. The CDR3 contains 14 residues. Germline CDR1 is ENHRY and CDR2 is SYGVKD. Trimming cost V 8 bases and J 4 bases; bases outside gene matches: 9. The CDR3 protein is CAIATGGSGYGYTF. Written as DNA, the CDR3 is TGTGCCATCGCCACAGGGGGTTCGGGCTATGGCTACACCTTC.

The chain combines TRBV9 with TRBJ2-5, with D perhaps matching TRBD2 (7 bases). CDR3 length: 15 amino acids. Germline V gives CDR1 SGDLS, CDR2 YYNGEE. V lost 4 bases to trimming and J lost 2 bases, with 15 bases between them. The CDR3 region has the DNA TGTGCCAGCAGCATAACAGGGACTACACAAGAGACCCAGTACTTC. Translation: CASSITGTTQETQYF.

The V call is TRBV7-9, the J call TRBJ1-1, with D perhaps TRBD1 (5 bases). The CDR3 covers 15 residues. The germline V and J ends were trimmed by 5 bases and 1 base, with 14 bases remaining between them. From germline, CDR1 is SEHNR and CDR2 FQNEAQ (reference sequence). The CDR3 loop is CASSRGDLKNTEAFF. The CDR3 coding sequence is TGTGCCAGCAGCCGAGGGGACCTGAAGAACACTGAAGCTTTCTTT.

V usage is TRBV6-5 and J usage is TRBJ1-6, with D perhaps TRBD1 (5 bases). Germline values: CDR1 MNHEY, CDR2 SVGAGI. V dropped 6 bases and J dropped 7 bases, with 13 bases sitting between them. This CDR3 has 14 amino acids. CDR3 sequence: CASRQASTNSPLHF. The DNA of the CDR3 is TGTGCCAGCAGACAGGCGAGTACGAATTCACCCCTCCACTTT.

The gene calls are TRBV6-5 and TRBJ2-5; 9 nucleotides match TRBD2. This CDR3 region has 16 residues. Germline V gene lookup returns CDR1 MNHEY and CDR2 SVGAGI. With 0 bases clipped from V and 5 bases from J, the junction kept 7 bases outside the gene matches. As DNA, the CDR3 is TGTGCCAGCAGTTACTCCAAGCGGGAGGATAAGGAGACCCAGTACTTC. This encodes CASSYSKREDKETQYF.

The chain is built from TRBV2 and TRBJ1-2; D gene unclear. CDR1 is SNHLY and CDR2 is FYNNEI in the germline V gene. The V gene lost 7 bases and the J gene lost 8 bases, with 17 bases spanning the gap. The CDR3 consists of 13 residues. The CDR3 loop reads CASIPDGEGGYTF. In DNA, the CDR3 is TGTGCCAGCATCCCCGACGGTGAGGGAGGCTACACCTTC. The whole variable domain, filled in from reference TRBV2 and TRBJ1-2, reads EPEVTQTPSHQVTQMGQEVILRCVPISNHLYFYWYRQILGQKVEFLVSFYNNEISEKSEIFDDQFSVERPDGSNFTLKIRSTKLEDSAMYFCASIPDGEGGYTFGSGTRLTVV.

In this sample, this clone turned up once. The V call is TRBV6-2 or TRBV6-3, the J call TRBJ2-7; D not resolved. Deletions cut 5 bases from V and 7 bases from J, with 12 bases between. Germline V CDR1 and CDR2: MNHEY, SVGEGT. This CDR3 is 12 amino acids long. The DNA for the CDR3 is TGTGCCAGCAGTGACCCCCGGCGAGAGCAGTACTTC. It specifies CASSDPRREQYF.

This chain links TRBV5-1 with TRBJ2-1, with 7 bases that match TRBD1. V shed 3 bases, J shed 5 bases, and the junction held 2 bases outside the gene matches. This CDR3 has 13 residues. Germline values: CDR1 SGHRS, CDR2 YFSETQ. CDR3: CASSWDRDNEQFF. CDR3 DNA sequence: TGCGCCAGCAGCTGGGACAGAGACAATGAGCAGTTCTTC. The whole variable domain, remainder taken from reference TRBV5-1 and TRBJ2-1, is KAGVTQTPRYLIKTRGQQVTLSCSPISGHRSVSWYQQTPGQGLQFLFEYFSETQRNKGNFPGRFSGRQFSNSRSEMNVSTLELGDSALYLCASSWDRDNEQFFGPGTRLTVL.

This CDR3 is CASSLDPTIQETQYF. The CDR3 DNA reads as TGTGCCAGCAGCTTAGACCCTACTATCCAAGAGACCCAGTACTTC. The chain recombines TRBV11-2 with TRBJ2-5; D is uncertain. CDR1 is SGHAT and CDR2 is FQNNGV in the germline V gene. This CDR3 spans 15 amino acids. The V end was cut by 0 bases, the J end by 1 base, with 9 bases between.

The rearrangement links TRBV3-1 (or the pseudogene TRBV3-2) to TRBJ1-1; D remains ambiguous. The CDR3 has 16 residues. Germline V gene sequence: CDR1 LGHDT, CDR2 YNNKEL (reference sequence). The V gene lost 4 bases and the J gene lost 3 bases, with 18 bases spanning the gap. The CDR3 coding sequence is TGTGCCAGCAGCCCGGAGGCCCTCCGATGGGACACTGAAGCTTTCTTT. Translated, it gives CASSPEALRWDTEAFF.

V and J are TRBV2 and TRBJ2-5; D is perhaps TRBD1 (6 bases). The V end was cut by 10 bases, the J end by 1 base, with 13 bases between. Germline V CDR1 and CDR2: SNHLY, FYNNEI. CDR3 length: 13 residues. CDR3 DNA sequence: TGTGCCACTGAGGGACACTTCCAAGAGACCCAGTACTTC. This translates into CATEGHFQETQYF.

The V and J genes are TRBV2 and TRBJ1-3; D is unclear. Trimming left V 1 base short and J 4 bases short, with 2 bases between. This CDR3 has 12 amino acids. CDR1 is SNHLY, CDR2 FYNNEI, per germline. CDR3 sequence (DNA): TGTGCCAGCAGTGAAGGCGGAAACACCATATATTTT. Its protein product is CASSEGGNTIYF.

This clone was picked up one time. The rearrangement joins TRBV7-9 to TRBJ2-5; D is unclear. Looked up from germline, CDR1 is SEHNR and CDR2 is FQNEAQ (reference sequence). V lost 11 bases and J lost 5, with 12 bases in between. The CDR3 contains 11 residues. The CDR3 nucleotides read TGTGCCTCCCGGGTCACGGAGACCCAGTACTTC. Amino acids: CASRVTETQYF.

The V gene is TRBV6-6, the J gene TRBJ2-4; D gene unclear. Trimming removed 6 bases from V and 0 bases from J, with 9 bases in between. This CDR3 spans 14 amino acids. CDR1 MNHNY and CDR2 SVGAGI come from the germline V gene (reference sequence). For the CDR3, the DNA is TGTGCCAGCAGACCAGACCTAGCCAAAAACATTCAGTACTTC. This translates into CASRPDLAKNIQYF.

CDR3 sequence (DNA): TGTGCCAGCAGCTTGAGGTCACTGGGGGTCACAGATACGCAGTATTTT. It specifies CASSLRSLGVTDTQYF. This chain uses TRBV5-4 with TRBJ2-3; D may be TRBD1 or TRBD2 (5 bases each). The CDR3 is 16 amino acids. The germline CDR1 and CDR2 sequences are SGHNT and YYREEE (reference sequence). Trimming left V 1 base short and J 2 bases short, with 14 bases between.

CDR3 in DNA: TGCGCCAGCAGCCAAGAAGAAGGGGCGGGCAGCAATCAGCCCCAGCATTTT. The encoded protein is CASSQEEGAGSNQPQHF. The rearrangement joins TRBV4-1 to TRBJ1-5; TRBD1 might be the D (5 bases). The ends were cut back, 0 bases at V and 1 base at J, with 13 bases in the middle. The CDR3 is made up of 17 amino acids. CDR1 MGHRA and CDR2 YSYEKL come from the germline V gene.

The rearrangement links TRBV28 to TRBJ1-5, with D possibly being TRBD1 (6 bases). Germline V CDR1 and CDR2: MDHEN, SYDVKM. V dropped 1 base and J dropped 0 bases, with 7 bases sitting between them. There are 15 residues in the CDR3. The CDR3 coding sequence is TGTGCCAGCAGTTTATCAGGGGATAGCAATCAGCCCCAGCATTTT. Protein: CASSLSGDSNQPQHF.

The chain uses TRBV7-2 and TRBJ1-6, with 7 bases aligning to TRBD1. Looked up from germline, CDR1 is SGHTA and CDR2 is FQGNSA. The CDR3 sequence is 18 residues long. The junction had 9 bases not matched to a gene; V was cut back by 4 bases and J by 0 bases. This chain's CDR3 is CASSSGQAGSSYNSPLHF. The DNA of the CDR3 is TGTGCCAGCAGCTCCGGACAGGCTGGGAGCTCCTATAATTCACCCCTCCACTTT.

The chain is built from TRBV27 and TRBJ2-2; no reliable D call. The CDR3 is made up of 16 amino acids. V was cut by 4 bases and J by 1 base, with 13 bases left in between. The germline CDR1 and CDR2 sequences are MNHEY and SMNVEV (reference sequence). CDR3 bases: TGTGCCAGCAGTTATGGTCCTTCTTGGAACACCGGGGAGCTGTTTTTT. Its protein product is CASSYGPSWNTGELFF.